The clone carrying this T cell receptor (beta chain) was recorded only once. The antigen is undetermined. The sample belongs to a study of a mutant IDH1 vaccine in newly diagnosed glioma. Overall study context: Averaging about 37 years of age, treated patients were 62.5% male and 37.5% female. Every participant had undergone radiotherapy, temozolomide, or both before, and most underwent both.

TCRdb's copy holds only in-frame clones and misses some; the assay was immunoSEQ multiplex PCR. The sample includes around 50,000 clones, 80% to 90% seen only once; the top ten take about 2.5%. CDR3 length: 15 amino acids. The V gene end was trimmed by 6 bases and the J gene end by 4 bases; junction bases not matched to a gene: 5. Germline loops: CDR1 SNHLY, CDR2 FYNNEI. Time point specified: baseline, week 1 (first vaccination visit). Treatment indicated: pre-vaccination baseline after standard-of-care therapy. Overall study results and limits: Patients showed vaccine-induced immune responses at a rate of under 95%.

The rearrangement joins TRBV2 to TRBJ2-3, with 12 bases fitting TRBD2. The source is a man aged 40-49 years with glioma. Sequencing was performed on PBMCs, taken from a glioma patient treated with radiotherapy, temozolomide or both. The CDR3, as DNA: TGTGCCAGCAGACTCGGGACTAGCGGGTCAGATACGCAGTATTTT. Amino acid sequence: CASRLGTSGSDTQYF.